This TCR beta chain was profiled in a study of vaccination effects on CD4 cells after COVID-19 (dated by TCRdb to 2022 to 2024). Regarding the study in general: In the ViraFEST assay, PBMC were stimulated with viral peptide pools, and antigen-specific CD4+ T cell clonotypes were then identified by expansion using TCR sequencing. The study compared SARS-CoV-2 spike-specific CD4+ TCR repertoires before and after mRNA vaccination in COVID-19 convalescent patients and infection-naive vaccine recipients. Each well held over 1.5 million PBMC cultured in IMDM containing 5% human AB serum, 10 IU/ml IL-2 and gentamicin, along with around 11 ug/ml peptides. The Oncomine TCR Beta short-read assay on an Illumina iSeq 100 was used to sequence cultures from other donors in the study. Across the study, the median time from the second dose to post-vaccine sampling was 72 days (range 14 to 241). The full study included fewer than eleven COVID-19 convalescent patients and a few SARS-CoV-2-naive healthy vaccine recipients.

The method was the immunoSEQ multiplex PCR assay. DNA from the cultured, isolated CD4+ T cells was subjected to TCR beta CDR3 sequencing. The original methods were these. Non-productive TCR sequences were removed and reads were trimmed to the CDR3 region, keeping CDR3s of at least 7 amino acids. Antigen-specific clonotypes were identified using the MANAFEST web app by comparison of expansion in peptide wells against reference cultures. For clones to be considered positive, expansion at FDR<0.05 versus reference and all other wells, an odds ratio above 5, and a frequency above 0.1% in two replicate wells were required. Cross-reactive clonotypes were defined as significantly expanded in SARS-CoV-2 spike wells and in at least one common cold coronavirus spike condition. Levenshtein distance calculated with the stringdist R package was used to assess CDR3 similarity, and unrooted trees were constructed with ape in R 3.6.1. This immuneACCESS table, as held by TCRdb, lists in-frame sequences with V and J called but not all clones. Of the missing ones, under half trace to an unresolved V gene in checked studies; the others have no known cause. V and J calls and clone size are as listed in that table; D and trimming were resolved from the DNA. The sample table records 45,000 to 55,000 clones; around 70% of these occur just once. The ten largest clones add up to around 7% of the sample.

After less than 13 days of culture, CD4+ T cells were isolated with the EasySep CD4+ T cell isolation kit. Each participant received two doses of an mRNA SARS-CoV-2 vaccine, either BNT162b2 or mRNA-1273. None of the healthy vaccine recipients had a prior SARS-CoV-2 infection, which was confirmed by nucleocapsid antibody tests that came back negative both before and after vaccination. Half of the culture medium was replaced with fresh IL-2-containing medium on days 3 and 7. Unless noted otherwise, every peptide stimulation condition was grown in triplicate wells. PBMC were separated from whole blood using Ficoll-Paque Plus gradient centrifugation and were then either cryopreserved at -140C or used fresh. The QIAamp micro DNA kit was used to extract genomic DNA from the cultured CD4+ T cells. What the research found in general, with its limitations: Marked clonal contraction was observed in both infection-induced and vaccine-induced clones at late post-vaccination timepoints, consistent with waning T cell responses. Only a small number of convalescent patients were included, and no early post-infection timepoints were available, which limited the study. Among healthy vaccine recipients, nearly all vaccine-induced clones were SARS-CoV-2 mono-reactive, and only 1 of 255 was cross-reactive with common cold coronaviruses.

From the germline V gene (reference sequence), CDR1 is MNHEY and CDR2 is SMNVEV. The germline V end is reduced by 5 bases and the J end by 8 bases; junction bases left unmatched: 14. The CDR3 goes from the cysteine to the phenylalanine over 17 residues. Only the CDR3 region is kept as DNA, spanning 51 bases read in frame from base 1. With regard to this clone: This receptor's antigen is unknown. Base qualities are missing; no much larger clone stands one base away.

This receptor was identified in a human donor who received a COVID-19 vaccine. The rearrangement joined TRBV27 to TRBJ2-1, with 11 middle bases fitting TRBD2. The sequenced sample was CD4+ T cells from PBMCs cultured without peptide, obtained after COVID-19 vaccination. The nucleotides are TGTGCCAGCAGTCCCCTACTAGCGGGGGTCAAAGGGGATGAGCAGTTCTTC. Translated, it reads CASSPLLAGVKGDEQFF.